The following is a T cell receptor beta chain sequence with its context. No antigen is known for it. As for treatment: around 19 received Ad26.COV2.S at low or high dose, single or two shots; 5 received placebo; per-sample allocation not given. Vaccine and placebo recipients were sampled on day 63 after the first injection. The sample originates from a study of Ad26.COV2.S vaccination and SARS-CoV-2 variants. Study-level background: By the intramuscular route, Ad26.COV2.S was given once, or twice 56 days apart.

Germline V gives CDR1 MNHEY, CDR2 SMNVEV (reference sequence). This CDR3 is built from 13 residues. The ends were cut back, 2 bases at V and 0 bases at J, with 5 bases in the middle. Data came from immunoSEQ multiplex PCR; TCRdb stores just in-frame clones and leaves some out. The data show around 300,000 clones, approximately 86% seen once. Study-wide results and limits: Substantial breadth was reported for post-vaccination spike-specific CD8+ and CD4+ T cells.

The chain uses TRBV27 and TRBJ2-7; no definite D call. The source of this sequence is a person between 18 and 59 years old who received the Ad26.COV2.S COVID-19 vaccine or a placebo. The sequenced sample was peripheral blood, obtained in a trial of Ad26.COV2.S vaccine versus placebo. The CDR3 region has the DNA TGTGCCAGCAGTTTACATCCCTCCTACGAGCAGTACTTC. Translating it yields CASSLHPSYEQYF.